This TCR beta chain comes out of a study of T cells after yellow fever vaccination. The wider study: SMART-Seq v4 Ultra Low Input handled preparation of low-cell-number fractions.

CDR3 length: 16 residues. Trimming took 0 bases from V and 0 from J, leaving 6 bases between them. CDR1 LGHNA and CDR2 YSLEER come from the germline V gene. 5'RACE template switching generated TCR cDNA, adding a universal primer site and UMIs. Each CDR3 protein is one row after TCRdb ran MiXCR on the 5' RACE reads. Seen here are approximately 330,000 distinct CDR3 sequences, over 3.5% observed once, and the top ten hold just under 25%. The chain is built from TRBV4-3 and TRBJ2-6; D is ambiguous. Sample: PBMCs, taken 5 days after the yellow fever booster vaccination. The receptor was derived from a man aged 18 to 30 who received the YFV17D yellow fever vaccine. CDR3 nucleotide sequence: TGCGCCAGCAGCCAAGAAAGCCGCTCTGGGGCCAACGTCCTGACTTTC. Translation: CASSQESRSGANVLTF.